This TCR beta chain was captured by sequencing in a study of T cells in Graves' hyperthyroidism and ophthalmopathy. Template material for amplifying TCR beta CDR3 regions consisted of RNA transcripts. With the HTBI primer set, the TCR CDR3 went through a first round of RT-PCR. In TCRdb, the multiplex PCR reads were re-called with MiXCR into one record per CDR3 protein. The table lists about 350,000 distinct CDR3 sequences, roughly 15% of them singletons. The CDR3 loop spans 15 amino acids. V lost 2 bases, J lost 1 base, and 11 bases lay in between. From germline, CDR1 is MNHNS and CDR2 SASEGT. Extraction of PBMCs used under 13 ml of fresh peripheral blood. This clonotype was counted at least ten times.

This clonotype originated in a young woman with Graves' hyperthyroidism that later progressed to Graves' ophthalmopathy. The chain carries TRBV6-1 and TRBJ1-1, with a possible D match to TRBD1 (5 bases). The specimen was blood. The CDR3 sequence: CASSEFTRGNTEAFF. CDR3 nucleotides: TGTGCCAGCAGTGAATTCACAAGGGGGAACACTGAAGCTTTCTTT.